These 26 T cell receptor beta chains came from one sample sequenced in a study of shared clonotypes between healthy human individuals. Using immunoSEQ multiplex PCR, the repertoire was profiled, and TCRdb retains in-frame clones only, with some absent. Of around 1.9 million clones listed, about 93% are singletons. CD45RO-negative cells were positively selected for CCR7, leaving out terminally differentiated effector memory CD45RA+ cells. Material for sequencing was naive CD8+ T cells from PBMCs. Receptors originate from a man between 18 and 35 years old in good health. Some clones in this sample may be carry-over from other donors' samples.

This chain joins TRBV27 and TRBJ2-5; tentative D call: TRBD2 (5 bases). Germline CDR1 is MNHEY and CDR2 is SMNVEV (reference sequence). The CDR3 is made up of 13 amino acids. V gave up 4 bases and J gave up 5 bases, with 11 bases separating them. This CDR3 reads CASSWGAFETQYF. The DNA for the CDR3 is TGTGCCAGCAGTTGGGGAGCCTTCGAGACCCAGTACTTC.

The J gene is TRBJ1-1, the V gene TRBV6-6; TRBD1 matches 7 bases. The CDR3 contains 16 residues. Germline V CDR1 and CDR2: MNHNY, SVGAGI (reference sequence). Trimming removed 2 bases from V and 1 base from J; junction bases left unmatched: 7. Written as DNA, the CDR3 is TGTGCCAGCAGTTACAGCGACAGGGCGGCGAACACTGAAGCTTTCTTT. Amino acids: CASSYSDRAANTEAFF.

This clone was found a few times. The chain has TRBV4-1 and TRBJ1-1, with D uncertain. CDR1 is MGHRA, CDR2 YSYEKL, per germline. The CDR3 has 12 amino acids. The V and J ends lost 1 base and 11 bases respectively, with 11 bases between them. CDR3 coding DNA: TGCGCCAGCAGCCAAGTCCTCTCGAGGGCTTTCTTT. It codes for CASSQVLSRAFF.

The CDR3 DNA sequence: TGTGCCAGCAGCTTAGGGTGGGACAGGGGGCGGACTGAAGCTTTCTTT. This gives the protein CASSLGWDRGRTEAFF. The V call is TRBV7-8, the J call TRBJ1-1; 12 bases fit TRBD1. The CDR3 runs to 16 residues. Germline assignment: CDR1 SGHVS and CDR2 FQNEAQ. Unmatched junction bases numbered 5, after V lost 1 base and J lost 5 bases. Full variable domain (missing parts from reference TRBV7-8 and TRBJ1-1): GAGVSQSPRYKVAKRGQDVALRCDPISGHVSLFWYQQALGQGPEFLTYFQNEAQLDKSGLPSDRFFAERPEGSVSTLKIQRTQQEDSAVYLCASSLGWDRGRTEAFFGQGTRLTVV.

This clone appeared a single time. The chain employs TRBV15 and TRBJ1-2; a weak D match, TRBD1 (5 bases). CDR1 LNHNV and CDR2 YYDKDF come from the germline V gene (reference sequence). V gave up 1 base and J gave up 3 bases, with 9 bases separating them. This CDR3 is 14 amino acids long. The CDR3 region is CATSRGGEDYGYTF. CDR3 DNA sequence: TGTGCCACCAGCAGAGGGGGGGAAGACTATGGCTACACCTTC.

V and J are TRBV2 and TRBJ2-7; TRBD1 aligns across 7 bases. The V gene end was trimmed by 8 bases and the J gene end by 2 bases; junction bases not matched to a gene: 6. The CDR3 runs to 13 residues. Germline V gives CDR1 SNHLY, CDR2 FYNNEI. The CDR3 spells CASGGQTTYEQYF. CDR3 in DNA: TGTGCCAGCGGGGGACAGACAACCTACGAGCAGTACTTC. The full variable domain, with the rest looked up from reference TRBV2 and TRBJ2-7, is EPEVTQTPSHQVTQMGQEVILRCVPISNHLYFYWYRQILGQKVEFLVSFYNNEISEKSEIFDDQFSVERPDGSNFTLKIRSTKLEDSAMYFCASGGQTTYEQYFGPGTRLTVT.

In DNA form, the CDR3 reads TGTGCCAGCAGTCCCCGGGACAGGGTCGATGAGCAGTTCTTC. Encoded protein: CASSPRDRVDEQFF. The rearrangement links TRBV27 to TRBJ2-1, with 9 bases aligning to TRBD1. This CDR3 spans 14 amino acids. After removal of 5 bases from V and 8 bases from J, the junction contained 7 bases not matched to a gene. Germline V gene lookup returns CDR1 MNHEY and CDR2 SMNVEV (reference sequence).

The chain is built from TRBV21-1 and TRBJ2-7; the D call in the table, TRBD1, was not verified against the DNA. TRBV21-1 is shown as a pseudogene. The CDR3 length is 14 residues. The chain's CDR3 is CASSNARGTYEQYF. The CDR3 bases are TGTGCCAGCAGCAACGCCAGGGGGACCTACGAGCAGTACTTC.

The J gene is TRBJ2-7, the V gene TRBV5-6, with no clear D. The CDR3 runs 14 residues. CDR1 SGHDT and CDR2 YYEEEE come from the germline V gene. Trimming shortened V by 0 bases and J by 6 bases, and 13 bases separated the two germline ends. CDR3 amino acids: CASSLVVGRAEQYF. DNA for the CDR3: TGTGCCAGCAGCTTGGTTGTGGGAAGGGCCGAGCAGTACTTC.

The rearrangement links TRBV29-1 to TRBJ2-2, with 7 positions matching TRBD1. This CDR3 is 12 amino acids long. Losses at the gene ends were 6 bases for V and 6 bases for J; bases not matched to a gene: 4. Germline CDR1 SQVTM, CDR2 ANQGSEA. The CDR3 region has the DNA TGCAGCGTCTACGACAGGGCCGGGGAGCTGTTTTTT. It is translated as CSVYDRAGELFF.

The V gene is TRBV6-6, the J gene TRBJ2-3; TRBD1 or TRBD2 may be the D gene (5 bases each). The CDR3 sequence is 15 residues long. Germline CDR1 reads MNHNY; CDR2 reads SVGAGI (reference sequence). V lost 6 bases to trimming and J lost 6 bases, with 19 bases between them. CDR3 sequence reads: CASSPGTASTDTQYF. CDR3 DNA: TGTGCCAGCAGCCCCGGGACCGCGTCTACGGATACGCAGTATTTT.

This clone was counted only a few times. CDR3 amino acids: CAIGGENTIYF. The CDR3 bases are TGTGCCATCGGGGGTGAAAACACCATATATTTT. The chain combines TRBV10-3 with TRBJ1-3; TRBD1 is a possible D gene (5 bases). The CDR3 is made up of 11 amino acids. V lost 8 bases and J 6 bases, leaving 8 bases between the germline ends. Germline V CDR1 and CDR2: ENHRY, SYGVKD.

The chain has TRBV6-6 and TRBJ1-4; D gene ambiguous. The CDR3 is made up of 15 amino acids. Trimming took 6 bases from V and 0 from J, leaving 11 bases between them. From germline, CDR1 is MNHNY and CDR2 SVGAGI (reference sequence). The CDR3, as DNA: TGTGCCAGCAGCCGAATGTTAGCAACTAATGAAAAACTGTTTTTT. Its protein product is CASSRMLATNEKLFF.

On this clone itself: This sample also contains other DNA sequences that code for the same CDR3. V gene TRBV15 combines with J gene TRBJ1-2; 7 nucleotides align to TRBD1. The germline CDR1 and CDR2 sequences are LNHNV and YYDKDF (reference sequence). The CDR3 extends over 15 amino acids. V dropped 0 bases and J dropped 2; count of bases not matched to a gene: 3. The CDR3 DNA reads TGTGCCACCAGCAGAGACAGGGGGGCCAACTATGGCTACACCTTC. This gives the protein CATSRDRGANYGYTF.

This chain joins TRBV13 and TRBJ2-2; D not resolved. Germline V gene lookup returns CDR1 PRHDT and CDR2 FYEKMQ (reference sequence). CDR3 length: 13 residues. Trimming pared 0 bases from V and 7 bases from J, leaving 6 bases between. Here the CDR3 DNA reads TGTGCCAGCAGCTTAGGGGGTGACGGGGAGCTGTTTTTT. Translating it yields CASSLGGDGELFF. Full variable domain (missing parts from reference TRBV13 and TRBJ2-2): AAGVIQSPRHLIKEKRETATLKCYPIPRHDTVYWYQQGPGQDPQFLISFYEKMQSDKGSIPDRFSAQQFSDYHSELNMSSLELGDSALYFCASSLGGDGELFFGEGSRLTVL.

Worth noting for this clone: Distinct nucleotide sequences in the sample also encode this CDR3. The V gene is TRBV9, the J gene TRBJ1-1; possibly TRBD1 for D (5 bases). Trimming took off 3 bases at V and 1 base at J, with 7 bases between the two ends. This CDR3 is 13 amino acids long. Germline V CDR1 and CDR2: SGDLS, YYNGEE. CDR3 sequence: CASSADRNTEAFF. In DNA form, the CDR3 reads TGTGCCAGCAGCGCAGACAGGAACACTGAAGCTTTCTTT.

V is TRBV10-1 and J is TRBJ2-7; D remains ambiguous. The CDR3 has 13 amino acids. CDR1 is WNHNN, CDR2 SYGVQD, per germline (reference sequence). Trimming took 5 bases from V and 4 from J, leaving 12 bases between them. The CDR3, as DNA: TGCGCCAGCAGTCACAGTGGGCCTTACGAGCAGTACTTC. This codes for CASSHSGPYEQYF.

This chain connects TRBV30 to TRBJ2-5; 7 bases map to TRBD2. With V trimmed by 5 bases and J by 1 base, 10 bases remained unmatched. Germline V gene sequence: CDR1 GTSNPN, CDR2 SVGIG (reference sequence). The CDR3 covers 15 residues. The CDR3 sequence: CAWGLGGGSQETQYF. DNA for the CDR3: TGTGCCTGGGGTTTGGGGGGAGGGAGCCAAGAGACCCAGTACTTC.

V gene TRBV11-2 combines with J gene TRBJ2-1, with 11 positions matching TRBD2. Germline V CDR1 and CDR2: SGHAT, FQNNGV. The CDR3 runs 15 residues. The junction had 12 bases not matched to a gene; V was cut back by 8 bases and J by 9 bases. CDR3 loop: CASSGLAGGSGEQFF. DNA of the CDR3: TGTGCCAGCTCTGGTTTAGCGGGGGGGTCTGGTGAGCAGTTCTTC.

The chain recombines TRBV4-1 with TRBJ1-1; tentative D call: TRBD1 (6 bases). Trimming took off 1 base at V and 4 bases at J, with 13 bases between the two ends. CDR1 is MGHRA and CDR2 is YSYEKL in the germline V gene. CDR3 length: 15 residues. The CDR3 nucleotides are TGCGCCAGCAGCCAAGTAGGGGGGGTCTCCACTGAAGCTTTCTTT. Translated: CASSQVGGVSTEAFF.

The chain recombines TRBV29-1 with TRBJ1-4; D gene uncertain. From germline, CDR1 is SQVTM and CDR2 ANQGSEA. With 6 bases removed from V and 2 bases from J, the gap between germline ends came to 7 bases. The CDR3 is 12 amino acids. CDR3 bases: TGCAGCGTCCTATCTACTAATGAAAAACTGTTTTTT. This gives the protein CSVLSTNEKLFF.

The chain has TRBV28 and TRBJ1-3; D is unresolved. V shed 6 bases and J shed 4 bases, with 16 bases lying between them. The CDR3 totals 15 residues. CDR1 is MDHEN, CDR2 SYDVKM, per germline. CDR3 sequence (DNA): TGTGCCAGCAGCCCCCCGGGAGTTAAAGGAAACACCATATATTTT. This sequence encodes CASSPPGVKGNTIYF.

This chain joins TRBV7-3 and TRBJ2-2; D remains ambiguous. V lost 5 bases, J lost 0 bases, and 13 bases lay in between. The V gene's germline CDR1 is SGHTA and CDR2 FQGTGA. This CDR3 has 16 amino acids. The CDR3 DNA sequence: TGTGCCAGCAGCCCCACGTTTGTCGCGAACACCGGGGAGCTGTTTTTT. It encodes CASSPTFVANTGELFF.

The DNA for the CDR3 is TGTGCCAGCAGCCCTAGCGATCTAGCGAAGTACCAAGAGACCCAGTACTTC. Translation: CASSPSDLAKYQETQYF. The genes are TRBV9 and TRBJ2-5; D might be TRBD2 (6 bases). The V end was cut by 4 bases, the J end by 0 bases, with 19 bases between. This CDR3 is 17 amino acids long. Germline-derived CDR1 and CDR2 are SGDLS and YYNGEE.

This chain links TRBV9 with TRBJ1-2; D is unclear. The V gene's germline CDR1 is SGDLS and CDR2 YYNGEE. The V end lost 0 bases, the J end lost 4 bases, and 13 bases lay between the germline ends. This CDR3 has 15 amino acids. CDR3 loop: CASSVATVGPYGYTF. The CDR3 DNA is TGTGCCAGCAGCGTAGCTACGGTAGGGCCCTATGGCTACACCTTC.

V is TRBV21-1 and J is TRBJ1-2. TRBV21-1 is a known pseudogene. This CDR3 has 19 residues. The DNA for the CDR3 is TGTGCCAGCAGCTCGGACCCCGAAGTCCGGGAAGAACTTATCTATGGCTACACCTTC. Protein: CASSSDPEVREELIYGYTF.